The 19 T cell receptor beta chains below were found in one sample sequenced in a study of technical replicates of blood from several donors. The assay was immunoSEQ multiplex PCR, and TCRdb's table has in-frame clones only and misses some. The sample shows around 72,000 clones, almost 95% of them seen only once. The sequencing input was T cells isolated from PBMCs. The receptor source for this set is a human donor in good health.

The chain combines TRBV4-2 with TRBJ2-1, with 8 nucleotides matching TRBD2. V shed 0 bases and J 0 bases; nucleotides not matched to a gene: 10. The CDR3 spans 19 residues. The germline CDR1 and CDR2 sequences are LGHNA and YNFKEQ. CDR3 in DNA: TGTGCCAGCAGCCAAGAGAACTCAGCGGGAGTCCCCTCCTACAATGAGCAGTTCTTC. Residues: CASSQENSAGVPSYNEQFF.

The CDR3 spells CASSYFPIEGYGYTF. The DNA for the CDR3 is TGTGCCAGCAGTTACTTCCCCATCGAGGGCTATGGCTACACCTTC. V usage is TRBV6-6 and J usage is TRBJ1-2; D is ambiguous. V shed 1 base and J shed 4 bases, with 13 bases lying between them. Germline loops: CDR1 MNHNY, CDR2 SVGAGI (reference sequence). This CDR3 contains 15 residues.

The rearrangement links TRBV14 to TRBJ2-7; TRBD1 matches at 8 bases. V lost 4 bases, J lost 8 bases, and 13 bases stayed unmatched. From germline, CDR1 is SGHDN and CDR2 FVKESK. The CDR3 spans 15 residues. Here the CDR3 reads CASSPQTGASVKQYF. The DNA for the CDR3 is TGTGCCAGCAGCCCTCAGACAGGGGCTAGCGTAAAGCAGTACTTC.

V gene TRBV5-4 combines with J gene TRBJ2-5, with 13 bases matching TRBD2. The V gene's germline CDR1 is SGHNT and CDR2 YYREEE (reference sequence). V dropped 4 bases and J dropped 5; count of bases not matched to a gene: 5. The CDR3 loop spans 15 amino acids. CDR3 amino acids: CASSRTSGSSETQYF. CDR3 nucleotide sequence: TGTGCCAGCAGCCGGACTAGCGGGAGTTCGGAGACCCAGTACTTC.

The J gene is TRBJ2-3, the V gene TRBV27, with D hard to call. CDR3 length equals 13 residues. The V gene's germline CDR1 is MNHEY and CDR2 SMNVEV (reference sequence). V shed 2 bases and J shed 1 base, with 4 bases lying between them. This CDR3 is CASSLLGTDTQYF. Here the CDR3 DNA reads TGTGCCAGCAGTTTACTTGGCACAGATACGCAGTATTTT.

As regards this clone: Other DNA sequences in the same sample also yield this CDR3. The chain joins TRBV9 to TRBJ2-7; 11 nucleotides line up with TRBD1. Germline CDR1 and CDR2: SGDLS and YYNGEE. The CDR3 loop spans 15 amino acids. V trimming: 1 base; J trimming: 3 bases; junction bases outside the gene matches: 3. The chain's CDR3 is CASSVSGTGGYEQYF. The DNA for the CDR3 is TGTGCCAGCAGCGTATCCGGGACAGGGGGCTACGAGCAGTACTTC.

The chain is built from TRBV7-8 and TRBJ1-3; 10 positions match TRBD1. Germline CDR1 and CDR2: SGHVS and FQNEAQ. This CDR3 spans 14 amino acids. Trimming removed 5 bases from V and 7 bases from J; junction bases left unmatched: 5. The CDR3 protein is CASSPGTGANTIYF. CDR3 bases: TGTGCCAGCAGCCCCGGGACAGGGGCCAACACCATATATTTT.

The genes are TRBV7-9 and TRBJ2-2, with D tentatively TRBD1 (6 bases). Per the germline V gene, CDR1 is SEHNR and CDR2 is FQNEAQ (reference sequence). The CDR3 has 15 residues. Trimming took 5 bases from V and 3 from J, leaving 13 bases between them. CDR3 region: CASSIWTEYTGELFF. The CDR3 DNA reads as TGTGCCAGCAGCATCTGGACAGAGTACACCGGGGAGCTGTTTTTT.

The CDR3: CASYLTGATYEQYF. CDR3 DNA: TGTGCCAGCTACTTAACAGGGGCTACCTACGAGCAGTACTTC. The chain recombines TRBV2 with TRBJ2-7; TRBD1 matches 7 bases. This CDR3 has 14 amino acids. The V gene's germline CDR1 is SNHLY and CDR2 FYNNEI. V lost 8 bases to trimming and J lost 2 bases; unmatched junction nucleotides: 9.

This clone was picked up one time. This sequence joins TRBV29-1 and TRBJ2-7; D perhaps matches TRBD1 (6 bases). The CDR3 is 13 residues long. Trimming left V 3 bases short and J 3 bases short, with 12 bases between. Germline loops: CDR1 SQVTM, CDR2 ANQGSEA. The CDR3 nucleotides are TGCAGCGTTGAGTTCCCAGGGGACTACGAGCAGTACTTC. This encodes CSVEFPGDYEQYF.

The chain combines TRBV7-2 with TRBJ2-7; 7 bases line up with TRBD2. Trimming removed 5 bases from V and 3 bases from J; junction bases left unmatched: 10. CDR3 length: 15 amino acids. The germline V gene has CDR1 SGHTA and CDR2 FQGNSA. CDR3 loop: CASSPWEGAGYEQYF. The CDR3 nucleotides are TGTGCCAGCAGCCCCTGGGAGGGTGCGGGCTACGAGCAGTACTTC.

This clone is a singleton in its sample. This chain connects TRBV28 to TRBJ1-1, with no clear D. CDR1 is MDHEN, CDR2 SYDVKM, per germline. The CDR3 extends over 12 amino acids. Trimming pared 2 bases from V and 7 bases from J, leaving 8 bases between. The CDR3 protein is CASSLPEREAFF. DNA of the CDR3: TGTGCCAGCAGTTTACCCGAGCGTGAAGCTTTCTTT.

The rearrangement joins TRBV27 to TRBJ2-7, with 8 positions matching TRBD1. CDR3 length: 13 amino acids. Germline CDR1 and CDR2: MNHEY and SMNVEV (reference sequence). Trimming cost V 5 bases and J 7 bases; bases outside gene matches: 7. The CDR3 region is CASSRTGGREQYF. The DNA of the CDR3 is TGTGCCAGCAGTCGAACAGGGGGTCGAGAGCAGTACTTC.

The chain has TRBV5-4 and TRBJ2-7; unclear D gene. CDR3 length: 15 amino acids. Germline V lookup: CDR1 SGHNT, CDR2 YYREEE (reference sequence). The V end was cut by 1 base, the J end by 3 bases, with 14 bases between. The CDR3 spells CASSLNVPPGYEQYF. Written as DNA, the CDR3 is TGTGCCAGCAGCTTGAACGTTCCCCCCGGCTACGAGCAGTACTTC.

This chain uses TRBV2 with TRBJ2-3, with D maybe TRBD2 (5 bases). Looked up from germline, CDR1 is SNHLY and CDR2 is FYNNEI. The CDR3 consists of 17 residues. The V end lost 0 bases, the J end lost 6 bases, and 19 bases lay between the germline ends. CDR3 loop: CASSEALLVGLADTQYF. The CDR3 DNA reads TGTGCCAGCAGTGAAGCGCTTCTAGTGGGCTTAGCGGATACGCAGTATTTT.

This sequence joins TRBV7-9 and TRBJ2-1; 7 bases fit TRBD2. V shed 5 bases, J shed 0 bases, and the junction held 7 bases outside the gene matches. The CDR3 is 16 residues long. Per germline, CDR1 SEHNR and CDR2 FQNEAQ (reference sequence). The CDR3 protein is CASSPPLAASYNEQFF. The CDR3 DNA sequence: TGTGCCAGCAGCCCCCCGCTAGCGGCCTCCTACAATGAGCAGTTCTTC. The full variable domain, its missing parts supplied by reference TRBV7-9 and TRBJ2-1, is DTGVSQNPRHKITKRGQNVTFRCDPISEHNRLYWYRQTLGQGPEFLTYFQNEAQLEKSRLLSDRFSAERPKGSFSTLEIQRTEQGDSAMYLCASSPPLAASYNEQFFGPGTRLTVL.

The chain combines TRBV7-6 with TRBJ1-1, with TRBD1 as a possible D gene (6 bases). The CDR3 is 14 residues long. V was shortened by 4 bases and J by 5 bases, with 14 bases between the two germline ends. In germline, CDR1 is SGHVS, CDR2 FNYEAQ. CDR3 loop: CASSSLQGQTEAFF. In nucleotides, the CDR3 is TGTGCCAGCAGCTCACTACAGGGACAAACTGAAGCTTTCTTT.

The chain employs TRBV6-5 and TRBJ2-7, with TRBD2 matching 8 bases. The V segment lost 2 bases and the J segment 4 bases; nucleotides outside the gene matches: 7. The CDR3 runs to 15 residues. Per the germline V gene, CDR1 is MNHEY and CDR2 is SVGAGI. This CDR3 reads CASSYTGTRGYEQYF. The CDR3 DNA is TGTGCCAGCAGTTACACCGGGACTAGAGGGTACGAGCAGTACTTC.

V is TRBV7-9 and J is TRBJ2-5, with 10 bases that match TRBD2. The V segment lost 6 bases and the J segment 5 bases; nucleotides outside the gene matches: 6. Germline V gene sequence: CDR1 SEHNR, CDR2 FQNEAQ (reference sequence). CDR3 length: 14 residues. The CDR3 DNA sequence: TGTGCCAGCAGGTTCCGAGCGGGAGGGGAGACCCAGTACTTC. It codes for CASRFRAGGETQYF.